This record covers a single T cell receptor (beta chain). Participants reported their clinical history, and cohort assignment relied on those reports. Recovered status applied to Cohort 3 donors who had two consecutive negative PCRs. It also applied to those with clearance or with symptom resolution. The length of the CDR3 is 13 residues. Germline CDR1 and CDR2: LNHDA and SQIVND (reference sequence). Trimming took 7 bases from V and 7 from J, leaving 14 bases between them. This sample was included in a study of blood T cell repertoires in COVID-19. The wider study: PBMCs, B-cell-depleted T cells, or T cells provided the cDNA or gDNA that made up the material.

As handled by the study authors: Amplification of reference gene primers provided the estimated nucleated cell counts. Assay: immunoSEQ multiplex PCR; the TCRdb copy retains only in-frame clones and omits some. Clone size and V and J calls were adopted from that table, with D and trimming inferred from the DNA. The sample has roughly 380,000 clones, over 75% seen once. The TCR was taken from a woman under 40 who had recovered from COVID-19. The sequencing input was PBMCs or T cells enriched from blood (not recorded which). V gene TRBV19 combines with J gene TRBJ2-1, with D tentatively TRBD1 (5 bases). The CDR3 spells CASKGAKGNEQFF. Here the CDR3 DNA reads TGTGCCAGTAAAGGGGCTAAAGGTAATGAGCAGTTCTTC.